This T cell receptor beta chain was captured in a study of T cells in Graves' hyperthyroidism and ophthalmopathy. Looking at the study overall: Before treatment of any kind, peripheral blood was taken at initial diagnosis. Study findings and constraints: Blood also held most thyroid clonotypes expanded beyond 0.001.

This clonotype has a count of ten or more. No antigen is known for it. Thyroid ultrasound and orbital computed tomography, with clinical symptoms and serum thyroxine and TRAb, informed diagnoses. It was RNA transcripts that yielded the amplified TCR beta CDR3 regions. First-round RT-PCR targeting the TCR CDR3 was performed with the HTBI primer set. TCRdb reanalysed the multiplex PCR reads using MiXCR and keeps one entry per CDR3 protein. The sample lists hundreds of thousands of distinct CDR3 sequences; around 20% were seen once. CDR3 length: 16 amino acids. The V segment lost 5 bases and the J segment 2 bases; nucleotides outside the gene matches: 5. CDR1 and CDR2 from the germline V gene are SGHAT and FQNNGV.

The sequenced material came from blood. The chain couples TRBV11-2 to TRBJ2-6, with TRBD1 identical over 8 bases. This TCR was recovered from a young man with Graves' ophthalmopathy. CDR3 coding DNA: TGTGCCAGCAGCCCCTACAGGGGGGCTGGGGCCAACGTCCTGACTTTC. Translated, it gives CASSPYRGAGANVLTF.